A single sample gave rise to the 3 T cell receptor beta chains below, sequenced in a study of control samples from healthy donors and cancer patients. TCRdb's table, derived via immunoSEQ multiplex PCR, lists solely in-frame clones and lacks some. This table has approximately 170,000 clones, 80% to 95% appearing once. What was sequenced was blood. These receptors came from a woman younger than 45 in good health.

This rearrangement joins TRBV18 to TRBJ2-2; D is possibly TRBD1 (5 bases). CDR1 KGHSH and CDR2 LQKENI come from the germline V gene. This CDR3 spans 16 amino acids. V was clipped by 2 bases and J by 5 bases, with 15 bases between them. Here the CDR3 DNA reads TGTGCCAGCTCACCAGTTCAACCAGGGTCGACCGGGGAGCTGTTTTTT. This encodes CASSPVQPGSTGELFF.

This rearrangement joins TRBV6-5 to TRBJ2-7; TRBD2 matches 8 bases. J was trimmed by 6 bases and V by 4 bases; bases with no gene match: 11. The CDR3 has 15 residues. Germline V CDR1 and CDR2: MNHEY, SVGAGI. In nucleotides, the CDR3 is TGTGCCAGCAGTTTAGTCGGGGGGGGGACTGGCGAGCAGTACTTC. It yields the protein CASSLVGGGTGEQYF.

V is TRBV25-1 and J is TRBJ2-5, with no clear D. V was clipped by 4 bases and J by 5 bases, with 8 bases between them. CDR1 and CDR2 (germline): MGHDK, SYGVNS. This CDR3 has 12 residues. The CDR3 DNA reads as TGTGCCAGCAGTGTGTCCTCCGAGACCCAGTACTTC. This gives the protein CASSVSSETQYF.